These 3 T cell receptor beta chains came from one sample sequenced in a study of Ad26.COV2.S vaccination and SARS-CoV-2 variants. Treatment meaning: some 20 received Ad26.COV2.S at low or high dose, single or two shots; 5 received placebo; per-sample allocation not given. The samples were gathered on day 63 after the first injection of vaccine or placebo. Repertoires were generated with immunoSEQ multiplex PCR, while TCRdb's copy carries only in-frame clones and drops some. The profile covers 450,000 to 550,000 clones, with about nine tenths appearing a single time and approximately 1.7% taken by the ten largest. This specimen was peripheral blood, taken in a trial of Ad26.COV2.S vaccine versus placebo. The receptors stem from a person aged 18 to 65 who received the Ad26.COV2.S COVID-19 vaccine or a placebo.

This clone has only one observation. The J gene is TRBJ1-1, the V gene TRBV5-1; D remains unclear. V dropped 0 bases and J dropped 8 bases, with 14 bases sitting between them. CDR1 and CDR2 from the germline V gene are SGHRS and YFSETQ. The CDR3 has 14 residues. The CDR3, as DNA: TGCGCCAGCAGCTTGGGCGCGGGTTCCGGCGAAGCTTTCTTT. The encoded protein is CASSLGAGSGEAFF.

The rearrangement links TRBV9 to TRBJ2-3, with D perhaps matching TRBD2 (5 bases). The V gene lost 1 base and the J gene lost 5 bases, with 14 bases spanning the gap. Germline V gives CDR1 SGDLS, CDR2 YYNGEE. The CDR3 covers 15 residues. The CDR3: CASSVKSGWGDTQYF. CDR3 bases: TGTGCCAGCAGCGTAAAGTCGGGGTGGGGAGATACGCAGTATTTT.

V is TRBV11-1 and J is TRBJ2-5, with D possibly being TRBD1 (6 bases). Trimming took 1 base from V and 4 from J, leaving 7 bases between them. From germline, CDR1 is SGHAT and CDR2 FQDESV (reference sequence). The CDR3 is 13 residues long. The chain's CDR3 is CASSLVRGETQYF. As DNA, the CDR3 is TGTGCCAGCAGCTTAGTCAGGGGAGAGACCCAGTACTTC.